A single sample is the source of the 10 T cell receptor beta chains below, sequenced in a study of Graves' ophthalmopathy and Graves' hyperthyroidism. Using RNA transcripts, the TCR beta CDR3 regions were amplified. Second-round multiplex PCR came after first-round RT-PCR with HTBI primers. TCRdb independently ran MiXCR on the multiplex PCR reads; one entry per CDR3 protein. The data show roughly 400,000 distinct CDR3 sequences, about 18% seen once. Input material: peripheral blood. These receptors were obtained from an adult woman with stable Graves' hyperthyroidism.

CDR3 sequence: CASSASAYEQYF. Here the CDR3 DNA reads TGTGCCAGCAGCGCCTCAGCCTACGAGCAGTACTTC. The genes are TRBV7-2 and TRBJ2-7, with unresolved D. The ends were cut back, 5 bases at V and 2 bases at J, with 7 bases in the middle. This CDR3 contains 12 residues. CDR1 is SGHTA, CDR2 FQGNSA, per germline. Based on the CDR3 plus reference TRBV7-2 and TRBJ2-7, the full variable domain is GAGVSQSPSNKVTEKGKDVELRCDPISGHTALYWYRQSLGQGLEFLIYFQGNSAPDKSGLPSDRFSAERTGGSVSTLTIQRTQQEDSAVYLCASSASAYEQYFGPGTRLTVT.

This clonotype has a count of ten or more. CDR3 nucleotide sequence: TGCAGCGCACGCCCCGGGACAGAAGAGACCCAGTACTTC. This translates into CSARPGTEETQYF. This chain joins TRBV29-1 and TRBJ2-5, with 7 bases lining up with TRBD1. The CDR3 has 13 amino acids. J gave up 3 bases and V 7 bases, and 8 bases lay outside the gene matches. The V gene's germline CDR1 is SQVTM and CDR2 ANQGSEA.

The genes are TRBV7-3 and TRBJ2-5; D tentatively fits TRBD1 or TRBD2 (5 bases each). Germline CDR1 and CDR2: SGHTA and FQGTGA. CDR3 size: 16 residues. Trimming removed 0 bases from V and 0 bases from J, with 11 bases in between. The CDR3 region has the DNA TGTGCCAGCAGCTTAACGGGGACCGAGTACCAAGAGACCCAGTACTTC. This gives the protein CASSLTGTEYQETQYF.

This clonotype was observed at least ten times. This CDR3 is CASSTGGAYGYTF. CDR3 in DNA: TGTGCCAGCAGTACAGGGGGAGCCTATGGCTACACCTTC. The chain carries TRBV6-5 and TRBJ1-2, with 8 bases identical to TRBD1. There are 13 residues in the CDR3. Germline lookup yields CDR1 MNHEY and CDR2 SVGAGI. The junction had 3 bases not matched to a gene; V was cut back by 5 bases and J by 4 bases.

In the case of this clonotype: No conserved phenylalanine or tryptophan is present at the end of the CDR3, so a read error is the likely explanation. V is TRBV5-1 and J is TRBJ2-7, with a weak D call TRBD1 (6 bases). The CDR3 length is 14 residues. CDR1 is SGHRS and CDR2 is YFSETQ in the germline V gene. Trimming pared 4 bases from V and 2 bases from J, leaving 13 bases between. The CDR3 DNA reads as TGCGCCAGCAGCCCTACAGGGATTACCTACGAGCAGTACTAC. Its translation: CASSPTGITYEQYY.

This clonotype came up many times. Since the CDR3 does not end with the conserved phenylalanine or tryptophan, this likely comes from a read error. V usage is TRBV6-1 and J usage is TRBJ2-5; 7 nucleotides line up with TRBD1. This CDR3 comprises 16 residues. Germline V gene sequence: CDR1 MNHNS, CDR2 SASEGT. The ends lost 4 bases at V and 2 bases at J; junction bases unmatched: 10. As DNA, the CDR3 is TGTGCCAGCAGTGGAGGATTCCCGGGACAGCAAGAGACCCAGTACCTC. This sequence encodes CASSGGFPGQQETQYL.

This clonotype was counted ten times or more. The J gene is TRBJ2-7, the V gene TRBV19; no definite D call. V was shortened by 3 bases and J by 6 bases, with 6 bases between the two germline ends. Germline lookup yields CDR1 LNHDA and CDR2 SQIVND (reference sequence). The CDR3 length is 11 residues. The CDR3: CASSIGREQYF. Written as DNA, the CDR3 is TGTGCCAGTAGTATCGGCCGCGAGCAGTACTTC.

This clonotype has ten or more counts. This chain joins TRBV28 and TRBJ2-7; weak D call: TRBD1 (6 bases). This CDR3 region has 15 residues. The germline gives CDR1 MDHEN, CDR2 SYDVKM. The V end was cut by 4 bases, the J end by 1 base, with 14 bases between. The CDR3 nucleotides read TGTGCCAGCAGTTCCCCAGCAGGGGTGTCCTACGAGCAGTACTTC. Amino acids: CASSSPAGVSYEQYF.

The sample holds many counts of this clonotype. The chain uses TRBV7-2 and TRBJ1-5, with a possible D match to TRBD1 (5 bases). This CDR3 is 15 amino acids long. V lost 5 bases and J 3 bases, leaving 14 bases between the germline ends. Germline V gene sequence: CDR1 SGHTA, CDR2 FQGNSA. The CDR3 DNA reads TGTGCCAGCAGCCCGCTGGCAGGGTCCAATCAGCCCCAGCATTTT. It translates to CASSPLAGSNQPQHF.

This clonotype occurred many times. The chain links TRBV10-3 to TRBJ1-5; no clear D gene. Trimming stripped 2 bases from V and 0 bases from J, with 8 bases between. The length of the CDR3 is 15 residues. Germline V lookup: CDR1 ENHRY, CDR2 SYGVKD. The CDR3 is CAISEGSYSNQPQHF. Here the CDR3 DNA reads TGTGCCATCAGTGAGGGCAGCTATAGCAATCAGCCCCAGCATTTT.